Listed below are T cell receptor beta chains from one sample, sequenced in a study of cytomegalovirus exposure and HLA in healthy donors. Sequenced by immunoSEQ multiplex PCR; TCRdb stores in-frame clones only, minus some. Of about 100,000 clones detected, roughly three quarters appear once; the ten largest clones hold around 4%. Sequenced: PBMCs. Receptor source: a female donor in good health and CMV-seropositive. Both conserved end residues are part of each CDR3. D genes are given only for firm matches. Clone size is not always given. Where it is, it says once, few, many or a class for expanded clones.

v_gene: TRBV11-2
j_gene: TRBJ2-6
abundance: .
d_gene: .
CDR3nt: TGTGCCAGCATCTACAGCTCTGGGGCCAACGTCCTGACTTTC
CDR3aa: CASIYSSGANVLTF

v_gene: TRBV7-9
j_gene: TRBJ2-1
abundance: .
d_gene: .
CDR3nt: TGTTCCAGCAGCCCTGCCGGGAGCCCCAGGGATGAGCAGTTCTTC
CDR3aa: CSSSPAGSPRDEQFF

v_gene: TRBV19
j_gene: TRBJ2-7
abundance: once
d_gene: TRBD2
CDR3nt: TGTGCCAGTAGCCTCGGGGTAGCGGGATCCTACGAGCAGTACTTC
CDR3aa: CASSLGVAGSYEQYF

v_gene: TRBV30
j_gene: TRBJ2-4
abundance: .
d_gene: TRBD2
CDR3nt: TGTGCCTGGAGTGTAGGTTGGCTAGCGGCGGGACTAGCCAAAAACATTCAGTACTTC
CDR3aa: CAWSVGWLAAGLAKNIQYF

v_gene: TRBV7-8
j_gene: TRBJ2-7
abundance: .
d_gene: .
CDR3nt: TGTGCCAGCAGCTTAGACAGGGCCGGCGAGCAGTACTTC
CDR3aa: CASSLDRAGEQYF

v_gene: TRBV2
j_gene: TRBJ1-4
abundance: .
d_gene: TRBD1
CDR3nt: TGTGCCAGCACGACCGGGACAGGGAGGGAAAAACTGTTTTTT
CDR3aa: CASTTGTGREKLFF

v_gene: TRBV4-1
j_gene: TRBJ2-2
abundance: .
d_gene: .
CDR3nt: TGCGCCAGCAGCCAATTGGGGGCGGGGGAGCTGTTTTTT
CDR3aa: CASSQLGAGELFF

v_gene: TRBV6-4
j_gene: TRBJ2-1
abundance: .
d_gene: .
CDR3nt: TGTGCCAGCACCCCATACAATAAGTTCTTC
CDR3aa: CASTPYNKFF

v_gene: TRBV11-2
j_gene: TRBJ2-7
abundance: .
d_gene: TRBD1
CDR3nt: TGTGCCAGCAGCTTAGTGTTACAGGGGGCATTGGCGGAGCAGTACTTC
CDR3aa: CASSLVLQGALAEQYF

v_gene: TRBV6-1
j_gene: TRBJ1-4
abundance: .
d_gene: TRBD1
CDR3nt: TGTGCCACAAGACAGGGGCCCGCAACTAATGAAAAACTGTTTTTT
CDR3aa: CATRQGPATNEKLFF

v_gene: TRBV23-1
j_gene: TRBJ2-2
abundance: .
d_gene: .
CDR3nt: TGCGCCAGTATACAGGACACCGGGGAGCTGTTTTTT
CDR3aa: CASIQDTGELFF

v_gene: TRBV6-1
j_gene: TRBJ1-1
abundance: .
d_gene: .
CDR3nt: TGTGCCAGCAGTGAAGGACAGATCATGAACACTGAAGCTTTCTTT
CDR3aa: CASSEGQIMNTEAFF

v_gene: TRBV7-9
j_gene: TRBJ1-3
abundance: .
d_gene: .
CDR3nt: TGTTCCAGCAGCTTAGCGTTACGGGACTCTGGAAACACCATATATTTT
CDR3aa: CSSSLALRDSGNTIYF

v_gene: TRBV6-1
j_gene: TRBJ2-5
abundance: .
d_gene: TRBD1
CDR3nt: TGTGCCAGCAGTCTCCGGGACAGAGAAGAGACCCAGTACTTC
CDR3aa: CASSLRDREETQYF

v_gene: TRBV7-9
j_gene: TRBJ2-7
abundance: few
d_gene: TRBD2
CDR3nt: TGTGCCAGCAGCTCCGGGACTAGCGCCCTCGAGCAGTACTTC
CDR3aa: CASSSGTSALEQYF

v_gene: TRBV4-1
j_gene: TRBJ2-7
abundance: once
d_gene: TRBD2
CDR3nt: TGCGCCAGCAGCCAAGAGATAGCGGGGGGACGGTACGAGCAGTACTTC
CDR3aa: CASSQEIAGGRYEQYF

v_gene: TRBV7-6
j_gene: TRBJ1-1
abundance: .
d_gene: .
CDR3nt: TGTGCCAGCAGCCCAAAGGTACAGGGGAACACTGAAGCTTTCTTT
CDR3aa: CASSPKVQGNTEAFF

v_gene: TRBV5-4
j_gene: TRBJ2-5
abundance: .
d_gene: TRBD1
CDR3nt: TGTGCCAGCAGCTTGGGAGACAGGGGGCGGGAGACCCAGTACTTC
CDR3aa: CASSLGDRGRETQYF

v_gene: TRBV19
j_gene: TRBJ2-1
abundance: .
d_gene: TRBD2
CDR3nt: TGTGCCAGTAGTCCACTAGCGGGGAACAATGAGCAGTTCTTC
CDR3aa: CASSPLAGNNEQFF

v_gene: TRBV4-1
j_gene: TRBJ2-3
abundance: .
d_gene: TRBD2
CDR3nt: TGCGCCAGCAGCCAAGGTAGCGGGGGGGCCACAGATACGCAGTATTTT
CDR3aa: CASSQGSGGATDTQYF

v_gene: TRBV6-5
j_gene: TRBJ2-1
abundance: few
d_gene: .
CDR3nt: TGTGCCAGCAGTTACTCGGCAAGTCGTGGCGGAGAGCAGTTCTTC
CDR3aa: CASSYSASRGGEQFF

v_gene: TRBV7-9
j_gene: TRBJ2-1
abundance: few
d_gene: .
CDR3nt: TGTGCCAGCAGCCACGCCCCTAGCGGGACAGGAGGGCAGTTCTTC
CDR3aa: CASSHAPSGTGGQFF

v_gene: TRBV30
j_gene: TRBJ1-3
abundance: .
d_gene: .
CDR3nt: TGTGCCTGGACCCCCACCCTAGGTAGCCCGTTGGACACCATATATTTT
CDR3aa: CAWTPTLGSPLDTIYF

v_gene: TRBV2
j_gene: TRBJ2-1
abundance: .
d_gene: TRBD2
CDR3nt: TGTGCCAGCAGGGGGCAGACTAGCGGGAGGGCCGGTGAGCAGTTCTTC
CDR3aa: CASRGQTSGRAGEQFF

v_gene: TRBV19
j_gene: TRBJ2-7
abundance: .
d_gene: .
CDR3nt: TGTGCCAGTAGCCGCGAGGGGGGGGGATCCTACGAGCAGTACTTC
CDR3aa: CASSREGGGSYEQYF

v_gene: TRBV7-9
j_gene: TRBJ1-1
abundance: .
d_gene: .
CDR3nt: TGTGCCAGCAGCTTAGGTACGGTTGCTGAGGCTTTCTTT
CDR3aa: CASSLGTVAEAFF

v_gene: TRBV5-1
j_gene: TRBJ2-1
abundance: .
d_gene: .
CDR3nt: TGCGCCAGCACTGGCCTGGCCGCCGCGGATGAGCAGTTCTTC
CDR3aa: CASTGLAAADEQFF

v_gene: TRBV30
j_gene: TRBJ2-7
abundance: .
d_gene: .
CDR3nt: TGTGCCTGGAGATCTCCGGGTTTCTACGAGCAGTACTTC
CDR3aa: CAWRSPGFYEQYF

v_gene: TRBV10-1
j_gene: TRBJ2-2
abundance: few
d_gene: .
CDR3nt: TGCGCCAGCAGTGAATTTACAGGGCGAGTAGCCGGGGAGCTGTTTTTT
CDR3aa: CASSEFTGRVAGELFF

v_gene: TRBV6-5
j_gene: TRBJ1-5
abundance: .
d_gene: .
CDR3nt: TGTGCCAGCAAATCAGGGGCGGGTCATCCCCAGCATTTT
CDR3aa: CASKSGAGHPQHF

v_gene: TRBV10-2
j_gene: TRBJ2-7
abundance: .
d_gene: .
CDR3nt: TGCGCCAGCAGTGAAATGTCGCACTCCGCCTACGAGCAGTACTTC
CDR3aa: CASSEMSHSAYEQYF

v_gene: TRBV2
j_gene: TRBJ1-1
abundance: .
d_gene: TRBD1
CDR3nt: TGTGCCGGCGCCCGGACAGGAAAATCCATGAACACTGAAGCTTTCTTT
CDR3aa: CAGARTGKSMNTEAFF

v_gene: TRBV5-1
j_gene: TRBJ2-7
abundance: .
d_gene: .
CDR3nt: TGCGCCAGCAGCTTAAGCCTAGGCTCCGAGCAGTACTTC
CDR3aa: CASSLSLGSEQYF

v_gene: TRBV7-9
j_gene: TRBJ2-7
abundance: .
d_gene: TRBD2
CDR3nt: TGTGCCAGCAGCCCCCCGGCGGGGGGAAACTACGAGCAGTACTTC
CDR3aa: CASSPPAGGNYEQYF

v_gene: TRBV11-2
j_gene: TRBJ2-7
abundance: .
d_gene: .
CDR3nt: TGTGCCAGCAGCCACCACCAAAACAGGGTGTCCTACGAGCAGTACTTC
CDR3aa: CASSHHQNRVSYEQYF

v_gene: TRBV16
j_gene: TRBJ2-5
abundance: few
d_gene: .
CDR3nt: TGTGCCAGCAGCCAATTCGGTCTCCCCCAAGAGACCCAGTACTTC
CDR3aa: CASSQFGLPQETQYF

v_gene: TRBV2
j_gene: TRBJ1-3
abundance: .
d_gene: .
CDR3nt: TGTGCCAGCAGCGGACAGGGAAACACCATATATTTT
CDR3aa: CASSGQGNTIYF

v_gene: TRBV5-1
j_gene: TRBJ1-2
abundance: .
d_gene: TRBD1
CDR3nt: TGCGCCAGCAGCTCCGACAGGGGGGACTATGGCTACACCTTC
CDR3aa: CASSSDRGDYGYTF

v_gene: TRBV6-6
j_gene: TRBJ1-1
abundance: .
d_gene: .
CDR3nt: TGTGCCAGCAGTTCACAGGGAAGTTACACTGAAGCTTTCTTT
CDR3aa: CASSSQGSYTEAFF

v_gene: TRBV6-6
j_gene: TRBJ2-1
abundance: .
d_gene: .
CDR3nt: TGTGCCAGCAGCTACGGGACTTTCAATGAGCAGTTCTTC
CDR3aa: CASSYGTFNEQFF

v_gene: TRBV6-1
j_gene: TRBJ2-7
abundance: .
d_gene: TRBD2
CDR3nt: TGTGCCAGCAGCCGAATAACTAGCGGGAGTTACGAGCAGTACTTC
CDR3aa: CASSRITSGSYEQYF

v_gene: TRBV27
j_gene: TRBJ2-3
abundance: .
d_gene: TRBD2
CDR3nt: TGTGCCAGCAGTTCTCTAGCGGGAGGGGAAGAAGATACGCAGTATTTT
CDR3aa: CASSSLAGGEEDTQYF

v_gene: TRBV14
j_gene: TRBJ1-5
abundance: .
d_gene: TRBD1
CDR3nt: TGTGCCAGCAGCCGAAAAGGGGGGACAGGGAGTACTGATCAGCCCCAGCATTTT
CDR3aa: CASSRKGGTGSTDQPQHF

v_gene: TRBV9
j_gene: TRBJ2-5
abundance: .
d_gene: .
CDR3nt: TGTGCCAGCAGCGTAGATGTTCGGGTAGAGACCCAGTACTTC
CDR3aa: CASSVDVRVETQYF

v_gene: TRBV7-9
j_gene: TRBJ2-4
abundance: once
d_gene: .
CDR3nt: TGTGCCAGCAGCTTAGACGGAGACATTCAGTACTTC
CDR3aa: CASSLDGDIQYF

v_gene: TRBV6-5
j_gene: TRBJ2-5
abundance: once
d_gene: TRBD2
CDR3nt: TGTGCCAGCAGACCGGGACTACCCCAAGAGACCCAGTACTTC
CDR3aa: CASRPGLPQETQYF

v_gene: TRBV5-1
j_gene: TRBJ2-2
abundance: .
d_gene: TRBD2
CDR3nt: TGCGCCAGCAGCTTTACTAGCGGGCCCACCGGGGAGCTGTTTTTT
CDR3aa: CASSFTSGPTGELFF

v_gene: TRBV6-1
j_gene: TRBJ1-1
abundance: .
d_gene: .
CDR3nt: TGTGCCAGCAGGTCTGGACAGAGGCACACTGAAGCTTTCTTT
CDR3aa: CASRSGQRHTEAFF

v_gene: TRBV5-1
j_gene: TRBJ1-2
abundance: once
d_gene: TRBD1
CDR3nt: TGCGCCAGCAGCGAAGGGACAGGGGACGACCGCTATGGCTACACCTTC
CDR3aa: CASSEGTGDDRYGYTF

v_gene: TRBV7-8
j_gene: TRBJ2-7
abundance: .
d_gene: TRBD2
CDR3nt: TGTGCCAGCAGCTTACTAGCGGGAGTGTACGAGCAGTACTTC
CDR3aa: CASSLLAGVYEQYF

v_gene: TRBV4-2
j_gene: TRBJ1-4
abundance: .
d_gene: .
CDR3nt: TGTGCCAGCAGCCAATCTGCGGGGCGGCCCAATGAAAAACTGTTTTTT
CDR3aa: CASSQSAGRPNEKLFF

v_gene: TRBV6-1
j_gene: TRBJ2-5
abundance: .
d_gene: TRBD2
CDR3nt: TGTGCCAGCAGCCCTGGGGGGGTTCAAGAGACCCAGTACTTC
CDR3aa: CASSPGGVQETQYF

v_gene: TRBV27
j_gene: TRBJ2-7
abundance: .
d_gene: .
CDR3nt: TGTGCCAGCGCCAGGGCAAGCTCCTACGAGCAGTACTTC
CDR3aa: CASARASSYEQYF

v_gene: TRBV5-1
j_gene: TRBJ2-5
abundance: few
d_gene: .
CDR3nt: TGCGCCAGCAGCTTTACCGGGACACCGGGTGGAGAGACCCAGTACTTC
CDR3aa: CASSFTGTPGGETQYF

v_gene: TRBV11-2
j_gene: TRBJ2-7
abundance: .
d_gene: .
CDR3nt: TGTGCCAGCAGCCCCCAGGGCCAGCAGTACTTC
CDR3aa: CASSPQGQQYF

v_gene: TRBV6-5
j_gene: TRBJ2-7
abundance: once
d_gene: TRBD1
CDR3nt: TGTGCCAGCAGACCGGGACAGACCTCCTACGAGCAGTACTTC
CDR3aa: CASRPGQTSYEQYF

v_gene: TRBV10-1
j_gene: TRBJ2-2
abundance: .
d_gene: TRBD2
CDR3nt: TGCGCCAGTAGAGCGGGGGGGCGCACCGGGGAGCTGTTTTTT
CDR3aa: CASRAGGRTGELFF